This T cell receptor (beta chain) stems from a study of blood T cell repertoires in COVID-19. In the authors' methods: Quantification of nucleated cells was approximated via reference gene primer amplification. TCRdb's copy holds only in-frame clones and misses some; the assay was immunoSEQ multiplex PCR. The V and J calls and clone size come from that table; D and trimming were worked out from the DNA. The table shows 130,000 to 150,000 clones, with around nine tenths occurring only once. Trimming removed 0 bases from V and 11 bases from J; junction bases left unmatched: 3. CDR3 length: 13 residues. The germline gives CDR1 SGHAT, CDR2 FQNNGV.

The source material was peripheral blood. The receptor was isolated from a human donor in a cohort sampled during active COVID-19. The chain uses TRBV11-2 and TRBJ1-1; 10 bases line up with TRBD1. CDR3 residues: CASSLERTGGAFF. CDR3 sequence (DNA): TGTGCCAGCAGCTTAGAGCGGACAGGGGGGGCTTTCTTT.